Sequencing of this T cell receptor (beta chain) was carried out in a study of blood T cell repertoires in COVID-19. Study information: Acute and convalescent COVID-19 samples came from the United States, Italy and Spain.

How the authors handled the data: Cell counts per sample came from amplifying reference gene primers. Using immunoSEQ multiplex PCR, the repertoire was profiled, and TCRdb retains in-frame clones only, with some absent. That table gives V, J and clone size, and the DNA gave D and trimming. The data contain under 200,000 clones, around 75% of them singletons. V lost 4 bases to trimming and J lost 4 bases, with 15 bases between them. The length of the CDR3 is 15 residues. Germline CDR1 reads SGDLS; CDR2 reads YYNGEE. The chain links TRBV9 to TRBJ1-3; maybe TRBD1 (5 bases). Sample: peripheral blood. This TCR derives from a woman aged 40 to 49 with COVID-19, enrolled during active disease. The CDR3, as DNA: TGTGCCAGCAGCCCCGGGGGGTCGGGGGGAAACACCATATATTTT. Translated: CASSPGGSGGNTIYF. The full variable domain, with the rest looked up from reference TRBV9 and TRBJ1-3, is DSGVTQTPKHLITATGQRVTLRCSPRSGDLSVYWYQQSLDQGLQFLIQYYNGEERAKGNILERFSAQQFPDLHSELNLSSLELGDSALYFCASSPGGSGGNTIYFGEGSWLTVV.